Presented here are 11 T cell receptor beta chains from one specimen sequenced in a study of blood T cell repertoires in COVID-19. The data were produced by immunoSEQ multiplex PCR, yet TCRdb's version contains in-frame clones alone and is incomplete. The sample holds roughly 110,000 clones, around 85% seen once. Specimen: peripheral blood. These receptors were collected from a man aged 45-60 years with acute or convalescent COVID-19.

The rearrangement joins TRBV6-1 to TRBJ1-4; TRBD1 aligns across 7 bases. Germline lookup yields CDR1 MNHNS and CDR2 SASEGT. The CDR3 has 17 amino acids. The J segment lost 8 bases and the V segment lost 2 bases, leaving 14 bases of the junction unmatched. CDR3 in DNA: TGTGCCAGCAGTGAAATAACAGGGGCGCAGGCTTCCGAAAAACTGTTTTTT. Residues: CASSEITGAQASEKLFF.

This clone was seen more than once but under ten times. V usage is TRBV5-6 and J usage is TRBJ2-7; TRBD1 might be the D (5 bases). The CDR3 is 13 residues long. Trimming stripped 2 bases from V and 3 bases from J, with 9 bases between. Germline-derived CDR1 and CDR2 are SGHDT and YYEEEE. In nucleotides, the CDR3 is TGTGCCAGCAGCTTACAGGTTATCTACGAGCAGTACTTC. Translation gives CASSLQVIYEQYF.

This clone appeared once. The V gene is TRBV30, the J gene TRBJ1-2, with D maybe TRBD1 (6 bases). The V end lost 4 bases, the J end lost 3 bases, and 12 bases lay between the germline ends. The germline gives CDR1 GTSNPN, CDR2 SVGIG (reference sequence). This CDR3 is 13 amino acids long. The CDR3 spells CAWKTGFYYGYTF. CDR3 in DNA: TGTGCCTGGAAGACAGGATTCTACTATGGCTACACCTTC.

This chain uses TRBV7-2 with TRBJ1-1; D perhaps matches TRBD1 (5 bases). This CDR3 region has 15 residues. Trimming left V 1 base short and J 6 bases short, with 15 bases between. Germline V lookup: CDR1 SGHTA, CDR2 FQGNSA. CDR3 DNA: TGTGCCAGCAGCTTAGGGGGTCGGGGGGTCGCTGAAGCTTTCTTT. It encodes CASSLGGRGVAEAFF.

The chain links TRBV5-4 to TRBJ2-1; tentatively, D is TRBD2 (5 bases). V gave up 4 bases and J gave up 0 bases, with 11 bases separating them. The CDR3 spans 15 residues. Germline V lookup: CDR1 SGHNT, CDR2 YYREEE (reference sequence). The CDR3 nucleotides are TGTGCCAGCAGCCAGGACTCAATCTCCTACAATGAGCAGTTCTTC. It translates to CASSQDSISYNEQFF.

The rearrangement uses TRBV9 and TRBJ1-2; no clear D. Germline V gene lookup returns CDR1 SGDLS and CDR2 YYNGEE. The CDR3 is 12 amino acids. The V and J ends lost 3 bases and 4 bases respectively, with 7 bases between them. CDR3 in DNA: TGTGCCAGCAGCGGTCCTCTCTATGGCTACACCTTC. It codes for CASSGPLYGYTF.

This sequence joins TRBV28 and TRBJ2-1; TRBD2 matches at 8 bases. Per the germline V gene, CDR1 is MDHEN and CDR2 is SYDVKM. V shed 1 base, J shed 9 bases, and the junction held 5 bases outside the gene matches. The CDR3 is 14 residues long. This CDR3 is CASSLSGGRTEQFF. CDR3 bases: TGTGCCAGCAGTTTATCGGGGGGGCGTACTGAGCAGTTCTTC.

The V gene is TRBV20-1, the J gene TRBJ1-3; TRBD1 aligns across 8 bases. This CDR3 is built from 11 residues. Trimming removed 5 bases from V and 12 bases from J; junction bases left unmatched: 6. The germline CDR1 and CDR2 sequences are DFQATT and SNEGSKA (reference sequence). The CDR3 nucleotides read TGCAGTGCTCTCCAGGGGGCCGGCATATATTTT. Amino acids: CSALQGAGIYF.

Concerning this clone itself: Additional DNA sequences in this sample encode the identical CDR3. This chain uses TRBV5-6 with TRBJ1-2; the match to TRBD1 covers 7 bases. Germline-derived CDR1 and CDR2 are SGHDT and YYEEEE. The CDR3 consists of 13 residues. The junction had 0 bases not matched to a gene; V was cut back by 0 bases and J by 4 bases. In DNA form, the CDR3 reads TGTGCCAGCAGCTTGGGGACAGGCTATGGCTACACCTTC. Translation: CASSLGTGYGYTF.

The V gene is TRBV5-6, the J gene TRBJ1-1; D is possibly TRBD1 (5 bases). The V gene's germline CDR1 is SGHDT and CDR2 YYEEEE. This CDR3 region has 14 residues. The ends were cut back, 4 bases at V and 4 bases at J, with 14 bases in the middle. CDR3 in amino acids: CASSPDRDFTEAFF. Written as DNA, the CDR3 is TGTGCCAGCAGCCCGGACCGGGACTTCACTGAAGCTTTCTTT.

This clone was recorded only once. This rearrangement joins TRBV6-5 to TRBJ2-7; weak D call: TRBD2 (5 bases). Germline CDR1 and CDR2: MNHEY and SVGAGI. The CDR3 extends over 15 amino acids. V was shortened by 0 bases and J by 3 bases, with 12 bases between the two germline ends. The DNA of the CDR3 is TGTGCCAGCAGTTACTCGTTGAGGGCTGTCTACGAGCAGTACTTC. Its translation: CASSYSLRAVYEQYF.